Following are 5 T cell receptor beta chains from one sample sequenced in a study of response to subunit inactivated influenza vaccine. A single record per CDR3 protein comes from TCRdb applying MiXCR to the RT-PCR reads. The sample yields roughly 460,000 distinct CDR3 sequences, approximately 11% seen once. This specimen was PBMCs from blood, taken 45 days after vaccination. The receptors were gathered from a man in his fifties or sixties who received an inactivated influenza vaccine.

V usage is TRBV4-3 and J usage is TRBJ2-1, with TRBD2 matching 10 bases. V lost 3 bases to trimming and J lost 3 bases; unmatched junction nucleotides: 2. The CDR3 contains 15 residues. Germline assignment: CDR1 LGHNA and CDR2 YSLEER. CDR3 nucleotides: TGCGCCAGCAGCCAGGGGACTAGCGACTACAATGAGCAGTTCTTC. Translating it yields CASSQGTSDYNEQFF.

This clonotype was detected only a few times. The rearrangement joins TRBV20-1 to TRBJ2-7; 7 positions agree with TRBD1. The trim removed 3 bases at V and 6 bases at J, leaving 11 bases unmatched. The CDR3 is 14 amino acids. The germline V gene has CDR1 DFQATT and CDR2 SNEGSKA (reference sequence). The CDR3 loop reads CSASFTGQAREQYF. In DNA form, the CDR3 reads TGCAGTGCTAGCTTTACCGGACAGGCTCGCGAGCAGTACTTC.

J is TRBJ1-5 and V is TRBV6-1; tentatively, D is TRBD1 (6 bases). This CDR3 has 14 residues. Germline values: CDR1 MNHNS, CDR2 SASEGT. V lost 6 bases and J 4 bases, leaving 13 bases between the germline ends. The CDR3 protein is CASRGGAGNQPQHF. The CDR3 DNA reads TGTGCCAGCAGGGGGGGGGCAGGGAATCAGCCCCAGCATTTT.

This clonotype was seen only a few times. The chain links TRBV4-3 to TRBJ2-7; D may be TRBD2 (6 bases). CDR3 length: 17 amino acids. V was shortened by 2 bases and J by 1 base, with 18 bases between the two germline ends. Germline V gene lookup returns CDR1 LGHNA and CDR2 YSLEER. The CDR3 nucleotides are TGCGCCAGCAGCCAATTTAGGGGCGGGACTGGTTCCTACGAGCAGTACTTC. Protein sequence: CASSQFRGGTGSYEQYF.

This clonotype was seen many times. This chain connects TRBV27 to TRBJ2-4, with 7 nucleotides matching TRBD1. Germline V lookup: CDR1 MNHEY, CDR2 SMNVEV (reference sequence). V was clipped by 0 bases and J by 7 bases; unmatched bases: 3. The CDR3 totals 14 residues. The CDR3 bases are TGTGCCAGCAGTTTATCGACAGGGTGGAACATTCAGTACTTC. Its protein product is CASSLSTGWNIQYF.